Listed below are T cell receptor beta chains from one sample, sequenced in a study of cytomegalovirus exposure and HLA in healthy donors. This table comes from immunoSEQ multiplex PCR, and its TCRdb copy is limited to in-frame clones, with some not included. Seen here are about 160,000 clones, approximately 70% observed once, and the top ten hold 7% to 7.5%. The sample comprised PBMCs. These receptors all stem from a man aged 40-55 years in good health and CMV-seropositive. The conserved cysteine and the conserved F or W are not part of the CDR3 here. Each record gives: J gene, V gene, CDR3 length, CDR3 protein.

J gene: TRBJ2-2
V gene: TRBV11-3
CDR3 length: 14
CDR3 protein: ASSSREKGRTGELF

J gene: TRBJ2-1
V gene: TRBV2
CDR3 length: 16
CDR3 protein: ASSEASGPGGPYNEQF

J gene: TRBJ1-2
V gene: TRBV5-1
CDR3 length: 12
CDR3 protein: ASSFQGADYGYT

J gene: TRBJ2-6
V gene: TRBV5-1
CDR3 length: 18
CDR3 protein: ASSLVGTGGSYSGANVLT

J gene: TRBJ1-1
V gene: TRBV2
CDR3 length: 10
CDR3 protein: ASSALRGEAF

J gene: TRBJ2-3
V gene: TRBV7-8
CDR3 length: 12
CDR3 protein: ASSPRAAADTQY

J gene: TRBJ2-4
V gene: TRBV19
CDR3 length: 14
CDR3 protein: ASSTLKSEAKNIQY

J gene: TRBJ2-3
V gene: TRBV9
CDR3 length: 13
CDR3 protein: ASSVGGAQEDTQY

J gene: TRBJ2-4
V gene: TRBV29-1
CDR3 length: 12
CDR3 protein: SVEGGSSGNIQY

J gene: TRBJ1-4
V gene: TRBV10-3
CDR3 length: 10
CDR3 protein: AISEQGEVLF

J gene: TRBJ1-6
V gene: TRBV5-4
CDR3 length: 12
CDR3 protein: ASSATGLRSPLH

J gene: TRBJ1-6
V gene: TRBV9
CDR3 length: 12
CDR3 protein: ASSFRDSNSPLH

J gene: TRBJ2-7
V gene: TRBV6-1
CDR3 length: 13
CDR3 protein: ASSAPAGSSYEQY

J gene: TRBJ1-2
V gene: TRBV5-6
CDR3 length: 14
CDR3 protein: ASSSGTGLTNYGYT

J gene: TRBJ2-7
V gene: TRBV2
CDR3 length: 12
CDR3 protein: ASIPRQADYEQY